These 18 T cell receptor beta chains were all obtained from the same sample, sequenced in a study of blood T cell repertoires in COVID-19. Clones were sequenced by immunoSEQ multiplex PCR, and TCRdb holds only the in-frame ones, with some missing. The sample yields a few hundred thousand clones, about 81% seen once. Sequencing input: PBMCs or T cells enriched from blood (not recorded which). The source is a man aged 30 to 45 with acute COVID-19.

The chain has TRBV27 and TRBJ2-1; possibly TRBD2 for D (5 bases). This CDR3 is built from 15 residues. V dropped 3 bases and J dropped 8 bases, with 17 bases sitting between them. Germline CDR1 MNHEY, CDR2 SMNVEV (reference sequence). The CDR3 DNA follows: TGTGCCAGCAGTTTTTACGGGATCGGTAGGGATGAGCAGTTCTTC. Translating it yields CASSFYGIGRDEQFF.

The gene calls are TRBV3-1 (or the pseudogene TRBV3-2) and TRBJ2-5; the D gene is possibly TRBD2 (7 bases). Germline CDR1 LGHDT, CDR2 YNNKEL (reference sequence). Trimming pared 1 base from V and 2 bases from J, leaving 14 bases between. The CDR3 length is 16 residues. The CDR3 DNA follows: TGTGCCAGCAGCCAAGTGGAGGGGGGGTCGCAAGAGACCCAGTACTTC. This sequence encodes CASSQVEGGSQETQYF.

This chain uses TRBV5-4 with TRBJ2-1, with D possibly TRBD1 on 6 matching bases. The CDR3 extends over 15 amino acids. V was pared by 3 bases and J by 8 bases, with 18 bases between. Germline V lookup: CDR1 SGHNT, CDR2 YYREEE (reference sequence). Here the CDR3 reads CASSSRGPFRDEQFF. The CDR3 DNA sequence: TGTGCCAGCAGCTCCAGGGGCCCTTTCCGTGATGAGCAGTTCTTC.

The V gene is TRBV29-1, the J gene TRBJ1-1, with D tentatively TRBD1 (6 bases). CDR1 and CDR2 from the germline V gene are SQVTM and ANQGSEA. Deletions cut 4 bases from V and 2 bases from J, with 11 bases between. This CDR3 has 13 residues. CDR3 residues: CSVGEGVNTEAFF. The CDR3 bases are TGCAGCGTTGGGGAGGGGGTTAACACTGAAGCTTTCTTT.

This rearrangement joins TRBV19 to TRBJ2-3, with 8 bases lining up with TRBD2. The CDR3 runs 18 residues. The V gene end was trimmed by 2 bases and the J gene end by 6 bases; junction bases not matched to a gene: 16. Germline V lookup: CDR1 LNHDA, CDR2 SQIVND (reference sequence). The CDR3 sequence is CASSISFSGIRLPDTQYF. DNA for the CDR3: TGTGCCAGTAGTATATCGTTTAGCGGGATAAGGTTACCCGATACGCAGTATTTT. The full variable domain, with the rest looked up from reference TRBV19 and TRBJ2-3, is DGGITQSPKYLFRKEGQNVTLSCEQNLNHDAMYWYRQDPGQGLRLIYYSQIVNDFQKGDIAEGYSVSREKKESFPLTVTSAQKNPTAFYLCASSISFSGIRLPDTQYFGPGTRLTVL.

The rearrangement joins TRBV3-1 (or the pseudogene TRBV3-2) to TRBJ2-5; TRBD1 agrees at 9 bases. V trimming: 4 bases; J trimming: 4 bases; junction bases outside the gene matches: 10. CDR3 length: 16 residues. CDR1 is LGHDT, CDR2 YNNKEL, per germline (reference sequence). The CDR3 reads CASSPPGTGQTETQYF. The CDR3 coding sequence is TGTGCCAGCAGCCCACCTGGGACAGGGCAAACAGAGACCCAGTACTTC.

CDR3 coding DNA: TGTGCCAGTTGTAGTAGGGGAAGTGGCGAGCAGTACGTC. This gives the protein CASCSRGSGEQYV. V and J are TRBV28 and TRBJ2-7, with D possibly TRBD1 on 5 matching bases. V was clipped by 9 bases and J by 6 bases, with 18 bases between them. The CDR3 sequence is 13 residues long. CDR1 and CDR2 from the germline V gene are MDHEN and SYDVKM.

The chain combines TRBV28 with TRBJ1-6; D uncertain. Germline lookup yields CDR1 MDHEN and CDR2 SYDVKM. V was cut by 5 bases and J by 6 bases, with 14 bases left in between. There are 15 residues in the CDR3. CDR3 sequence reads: CASSPLPLRNSPLHF. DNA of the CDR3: TGTGCCAGCAGTCCCCTGCCGCTGCGTAATTCACCCCTCCACTTT.

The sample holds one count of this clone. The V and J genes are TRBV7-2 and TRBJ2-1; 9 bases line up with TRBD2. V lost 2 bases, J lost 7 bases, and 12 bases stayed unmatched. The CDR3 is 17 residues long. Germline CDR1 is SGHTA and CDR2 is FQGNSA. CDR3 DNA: TGTGCCAGCAGCTTACGGGTAGGAGCGGGAGGAAGGAATGAGCAGTTCTTC. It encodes CASSLRVGAGGRNEQFF.

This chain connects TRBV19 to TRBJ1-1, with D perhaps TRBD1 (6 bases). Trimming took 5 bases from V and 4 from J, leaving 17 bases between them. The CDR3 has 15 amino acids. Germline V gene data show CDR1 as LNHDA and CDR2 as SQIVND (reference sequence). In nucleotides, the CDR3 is TGTGCCAGTAGTGAGGACTGGGGGCCAAGCACTGAAGCTTTCTTT. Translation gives CASSEDWGPSTEAFF.

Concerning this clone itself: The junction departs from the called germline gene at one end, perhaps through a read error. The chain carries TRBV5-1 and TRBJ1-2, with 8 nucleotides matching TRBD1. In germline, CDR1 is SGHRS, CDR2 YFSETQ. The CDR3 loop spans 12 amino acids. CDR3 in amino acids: CASSLDRDGYTF. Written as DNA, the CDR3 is TGTGCCAGCAGCTTGGACAGGGATGGCTACACCTTC.

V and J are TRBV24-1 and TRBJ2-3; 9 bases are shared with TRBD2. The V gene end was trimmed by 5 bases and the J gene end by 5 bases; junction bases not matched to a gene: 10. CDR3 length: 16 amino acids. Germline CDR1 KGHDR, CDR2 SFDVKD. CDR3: CATSAAERGDIDTQYF. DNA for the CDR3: TGTGCCACCAGTGCGGCGGAGCGGGGGGACATAGATACGCAGTATTTT.

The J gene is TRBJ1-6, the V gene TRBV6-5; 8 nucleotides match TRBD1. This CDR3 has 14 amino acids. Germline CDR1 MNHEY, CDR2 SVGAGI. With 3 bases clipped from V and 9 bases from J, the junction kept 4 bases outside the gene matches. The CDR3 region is CASSYNRGSSPLHF. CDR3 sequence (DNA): TGTGCCAGCAGTTATAACAGGGGGAGTTCACCCCTCCACTTT.

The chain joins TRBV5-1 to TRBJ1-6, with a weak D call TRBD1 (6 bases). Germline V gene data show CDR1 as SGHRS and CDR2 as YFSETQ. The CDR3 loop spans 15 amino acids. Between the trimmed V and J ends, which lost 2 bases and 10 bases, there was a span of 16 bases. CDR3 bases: TGCGCCAGCAGCTTAGGTCAGGGGACGGGATCACCCCTCCACTTT. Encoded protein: CASSLGQGTGSPLHF.

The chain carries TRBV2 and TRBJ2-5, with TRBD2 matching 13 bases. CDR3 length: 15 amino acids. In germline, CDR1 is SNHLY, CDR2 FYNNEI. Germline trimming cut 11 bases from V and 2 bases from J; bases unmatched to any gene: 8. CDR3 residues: CADRTSGRAQETQYF. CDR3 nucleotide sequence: TGTGCCGACAGAACTAGCGGGAGGGCGCAAGAGACCCAGTACTTC.

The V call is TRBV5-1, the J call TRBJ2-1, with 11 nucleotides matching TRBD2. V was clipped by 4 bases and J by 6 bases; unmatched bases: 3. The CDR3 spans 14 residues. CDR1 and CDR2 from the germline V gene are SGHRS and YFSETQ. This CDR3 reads CASSLAGGPNEQFF. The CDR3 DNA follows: TGCGCCAGCAGCCTAGCGGGGGGACCCAATGAGCAGTTCTTC. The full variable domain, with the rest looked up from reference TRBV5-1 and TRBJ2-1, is KAGVTQTPRYLIKTRGQQVTLSCSPISGHRSVSWYQQTPGQGLQFLFEYFSETQRNKGNFPGRFSGRQFSNSRSEMNVSTLELGDSALYLCASSLAGGPNEQFFGPGTRLTVL.

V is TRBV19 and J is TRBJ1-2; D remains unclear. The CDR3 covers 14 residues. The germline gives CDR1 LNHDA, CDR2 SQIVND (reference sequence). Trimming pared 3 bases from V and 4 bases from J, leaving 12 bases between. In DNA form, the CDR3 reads TGTGCCAGTAGTATCCTTTCCCAGGCCTATGGCTACACCTTC. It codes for CASSILSQAYGYTF.

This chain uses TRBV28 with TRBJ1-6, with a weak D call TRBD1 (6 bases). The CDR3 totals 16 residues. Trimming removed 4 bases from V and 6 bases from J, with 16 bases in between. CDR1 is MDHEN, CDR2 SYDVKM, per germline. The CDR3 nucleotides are TGTGCCAGCAGTTACTCCGCGGACAGACGTAATTCACCCCTCCACTTT. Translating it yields CASSYSADRRNSPLHF.